This paragraph covers one T cell receptor beta chain sequence. This clone has just one count. No antigen is known for it. No clone much larger than this one lies a single base away; base qualities are absent. Trimmed from V: 3 bases; trimmed from J: 2 bases; junction bases lacking a gene match: 6. The cysteine opens and the phenylalanine closes a CDR3 of 15 amino acids. The kept DNA is CDR3 alone, 45 bases in frame from the first base. As encoded in the germline V gene, CDR1 is KGHSH while CDR2 is LQKENI. The sample originates from a study of CD8+ T cells in alopecia areata (dated by TCRdb to about 2018). About the study as a whole: The treated patients took part in an open-label pilot trial in which moderate-to-severe alopecia areata was treated with oral tofacitinib at 5 to 10 mg twice daily. The study used high-throughput TCRbeta sequencing to examine T cell clonal expansion in alopecia areata, in both the C3H/HeJ mouse model and human patients. Human TCRbeta sequencing covered scalp tissue and sorted CD4+ and CD8+ peripheral blood T cells from patchy and totalis/universalis alopecia areata patients and healthy controls. Patients stayed on tofacitinib for 6 to 18 months and then had 6 months of follow-up off drug so that delayed response and recurrence could be assessed. Clonality in the scalp was compared among normal scalp (n=4), patchy alopecia areata scalp (n=8), and alopecia totalis/universalis scalp (n=8). The RNA source kit depended on sample type: the PAXgene miRNA kit for fixed scalp, the miRNeasy kit for PBMCs, and the RNeasy kit for mouse skin. Patients on tofacitinib were biopsied at baseline and after 4 and 24 weeks of treatment, and several of the patients also had a later scalp biopsy. Amplification of TCRbeta CDR3 regions was done by immunoSEQ multiplex PCR using 35 Vbeta forward primers and 13 Jbeta reverse primers.

Preparation of the library involved the immunoSEQ multiplex PCR assay. RNA was extracted from all samples and reverse transcribed into cDNA, which served as template for TCR sequencing. SuperScript III was used for first-strand cDNA synthesis, primed with a 2:1 mix of oligo-dT and random hexamers. A synthetic immune receptor repertoire was used to measure amplification bias, and any remaining bias was corrected computationally. In the authors' own workflow: After raw reads were preprocessed to remove errors, the CDR3 was defined following IMGT conventions as running from the conserved cysteine to phenylalanine. Clonality was computed as 1 minus the Shannon entropy, with the entropy normalized by log2 of the number of productive unique TCRs. Whether scalp clones were CD4 or CD8 was inferred by matching scalp TCRbeta sequences against CD4 and CD8 repertoires sorted from blood. TCRdb's version of the immuneACCESS table is confined to in-frame rearrangements and falls short of the full clone set. An unresolved V gene accounts for under half of the shortfall where checked; the remainder is of unknown origin. V and J calls and clone size follow that table, whereas D and trimming were derived from the DNA. Across this sample there are roughly 250,000 clones, with about two thirds seen only once. 1% to 1.5% of the sample goes to the ten largest clones.

Results and caveats for the whole study, not just this receptor: Unlike mouse skin, where gammadelta T cells dominate, normal human skin contains resident alphabeta T cells that get sequenced too, which complicates analysis of the scalp TCR repertoire. Shared TCR sequences between patients were less evident than in mice, which may be partly attributable to HLA diversity in the patient population. Higher clonality and more expanded CD8+ clones were observed in lesional scalp than in normal scalp, particularly in alopecia totalis/universalis, a finding suggestive of antigenic drive.

This sample's time point label indicates: baseline before oral tofacitinib. Lesional scalp punch biopsies and peripheral blood were obtained from alopecia areata patients. PBMCs were separated by density centrifugation and stained for CD3, CD4 and CD8, after which CD4+ and CD8+ T cells were sorted on a FACSAria. The V and J genes are TRBV18 and TRBJ2-7; TRBD1 fits 8 bases in the junction. The input for sequencing was CD4+ T cells sorted from blood, taken at week 0. This sequence originates from a human donor with alopecia areata. The nucleotide sequence is given as TGTGCCAGCTCACCTCGGACAGGGATGCCCTACGAGCAGTACTTC. This is translated as CASSPRTGMPYEQYF.